Presented here are 18 T cell receptor beta chains from one specimen sequenced in a study of CD8 T cells in Susac syndrome. RNA was extracted with the RNeasy kit, and a quantity of about 0.5 to 1 ug was reverse transcribed using random hexamers. MiXCR was run by TCRdb on the immunoSEQ multiplex PCR reads, yielding one entry per CDR3 protein. The table lists some 180,000 distinct CDR3 sequences, 93% of them singletons, with 0.1% in the top ten. The specimen was CD4+ T cells from PBMCs. The receptor set was obtained from a human donor in good health.

This clonotype has a handful of counts. This chain joins TRBV23-1 and TRBJ1-2, with D possibly TRBD1 on 6 matching bases. TRBV23-1 is labeled an ORF, and its function is uncertain. CDR3 length equals 15 residues. Deletions cut 4 bases from V and 5 bases from J, with 17 bases between. CDR3 in amino acids: CASSRPYRVKYGYTF. The CDR3 DNA reads as TGCGCCAGCAGTCGACCATACAGGGTCAAATATGGCTACACCTTC.

This chain uses TRBV6-5 with TRBJ1-2; D gene unclear. The CDR3 spans 14 residues. Germline assignment: CDR1 MNHEY and CDR2 SVGAGI. With 0 bases removed from V and 4 bases from J, the gap between germline ends came to 9 bases. The CDR3 protein is CASSYSKGVYGYTF. The CDR3 DNA is TGTGCCAGCAGTTACTCGAAAGGCGTCTATGGCTACACCTTC.

This chain joins TRBV28 and TRBJ1-1, with D hard to call. With 4 bases removed from V and 3 bases from J, the gap between germline ends came to 18 bases. The CDR3 spans 16 residues. From germline, CDR1 is MDHEN and CDR2 SYDVKM. For the CDR3, the DNA is TGTGCCAGCAGTTCCTTTCGGAAGGTAGGCGACACTGAAGCTTTCTTT. As protein: CASSSFRKVGDTEAFF.

This rearrangement joins TRBV28 to TRBJ1-2; a possible D gene is TRBD1 (6 bases). V shed 7 bases and J shed 7 bases, with 10 bases lying between them. The CDR3 runs to 11 residues. The germline gives CDR1 MDHEN, CDR2 SYDVKM. The CDR3 loop reads CASTGQFGYTF. The CDR3 DNA sequence: TGTGCCAGCACCGGACAGTTTGGCTACACCTTC.

The chain joins TRBV20-1 to TRBJ2-4; TRBD1 might be the D (7 bases). Deletions cut 3 bases from V and 2 bases from J, with 17 bases between. The CDR3 covers 16 residues. Germline lookup yields CDR1 DFQATT and CDR2 SNEGSKA (reference sequence). This chain's CDR3 is CSASIQGRITKNIQYF. CDR3 DNA sequence: TGCAGTGCTAGCATACAGGGGAGGATAACCAAAAACATTCAGTACTTC.

V is TRBV29-1 and J is TRBJ2-7, with TRBD1 matching 8 bases. Germline CDR1 is SQVTM and CDR2 is ANQGSEA. Germline trimming cut 7 bases from V and 7 bases from J; bases unmatched to any gene: 9. This CDR3 has 12 amino acids. CDR3 in amino acids: CSATGGAREQYV. Here the CDR3 DNA reads TGCAGCGCAACAGGGGGAGCGAGGGAGCAGTACGTC.

In this sample, this clonotype turned up once. The chain links TRBV29-1 to TRBJ2-2; the D gene is possibly TRBD1 (6 bases). This CDR3 has 12 residues. V gave up 8 bases and J gave up 5 bases, with 12 bases separating them. CDR1 SQVTM and CDR2 ANQGSEA come from the germline V gene. The CDR3 DNA reads TGCAGCACCGCGACAGGAACCGGGGAGCTGTTTTTT. Protein product: CSTATGTGELFF.

CDR3 protein: CASSFGGIFQETQYF. In nucleotides, the CDR3 is TGTGCCAGCAGTTTCGGCGGAATATTCCAAGAGACCCAGTACTTC. The rearrangement uses TRBV12-3 or TRBV12-4 and TRBJ2-5; D is unclear. This CDR3 is built from 15 residues. Deletions cut 3 bases from V and 1 base from J, with 12 bases between.

The chain couples TRBV19 to TRBJ2-7, with TRBD1 matching 7 bases. Germline CDR1 is LNHDA and CDR2 is SQIVND (reference sequence). The CDR3 covers 13 residues. V gave up 6 bases and J gave up 0 bases; unmatched junction bases: 2. CDR3 DNA sequence: TGTGCCAGTAGAGACAGGGCCTCCTACGAGCAGTACTTC. Protein product: CASRDRASYEQYF.

The V and J genes are TRBV19 and TRBJ2-6, with a possible D match to TRBD1 (5 bases). The V end was cut by 7 bases, the J end by 1 base, with 17 bases between. This CDR3 has 17 amino acids. Germline V lookup: CDR1 LNHDA, CDR2 SQIVND (reference sequence). The CDR3 spells CASTLLNAGSGANVLTF. DNA for the CDR3: TGTGCCAGTACCCTCCTAAACGCAGGGTCTGGGGCCAACGTCCTGACTTTC. The variable domain in full, completed from reference TRBV19 and TRBJ2-6, reads DGGITQSPKYLFRKEGQNVTLSCEQNLNHDAMYWYRQDPGQGLRLIYYSQIVNDFQKGDIAEGYSVSREKKESFPLTVTSAQKNPTAFYLCASTLLNAGSGANVLTFGAGSRLTVL.

V is TRBV18 and J is TRBJ1-5, with D uncertain. The V end was cut by 6 bases, the J end by 1 base, with 4 bases between. Germline lookup yields CDR1 KGHSH and CDR2 LQKENI. The CDR3 is 12 residues long. The CDR3 DNA reads as TGTGCCAGCTCTCACAGCAATCAGCCCCAGCATTTT. Translating gives CASSHSNQPQHF.

This chain links TRBV28 with TRBJ2-7; 16 nucleotides agree with TRBD2. Germline CDR1 and CDR2: MDHEN and SYDVKM. The J segment lost 2 bases and the V segment lost 5 bases, leaving 6 bases of the junction unmatched. The CDR3 has 17 residues. CDR3 DNA sequence: TGTGCCAGCAGTAGCAAGGGACTAGCGGGGGGGACCTACGAGCAGTACGTC. Its protein product is CASSSKGLAGGTYEQYV.

This clonotype was seen only once. V and J are TRBV29-1 and TRBJ2-1; D assignment may be TRBD1 or TRBD2 (5 bases each). V lost 3 bases and J 8 bases, leaving 14 bases between the germline ends. Germline CDR1 is SQVTM and CDR2 is ANQGSEA. The CDR3 sequence is 13 residues long. Here the CDR3 reads CSVDRSGGDEQFF. CDR3 DNA: TGCAGCGTTGACAGGTCTGGGGGTGATGAGCAGTTCTTC.

The chain employs TRBV6-5 and TRBJ1-1, with D perhaps TRBD1 (5 bases). The CDR3 covers 14 residues. Trimming removed 0 bases at V and 4 bases at J, with 9 bases between. Germline CDR1 MNHEY, CDR2 SVGAGI. CDR3 loop: CASSYSGRGTEAFF. The CDR3 nucleotides are TGTGCCAGCAGTTACTCAGGGAGGGGCACTGAAGCTTTCTTT.

V usage is TRBV20-1 and J usage is TRBJ1-1; D remains ambiguous. Trimming pared 7 bases from V and 0 bases from J, leaving 6 bases between. The CDR3 is 11 amino acids. Germline assignment: CDR1 DFQATT and CDR2 SNEGSKA (reference sequence). The CDR3 nucleotides are TGCAGTGTGGTGGTGAACACTGAAGCTTTCTTT. Amino acids: CSVVVNTEAFF.

The chain uses TRBV25-1 and TRBJ2-5; 8 bases are shared with TRBD1. The CDR3 consists of 17 residues. Germline V gene data show CDR1 as MGHDK and CDR2 as SYGVNS. The ends lost 1 base at V and 3 bases at J; junction bases unmatched: 10. CDR3 sequence: CASSESQMGTGKETQYF. CDR3 coding DNA: TGTGCCAGCAGTGAATCACAAATGGGGACAGGAAAAGAGACCCAGTACTTC. Using reference TRBV25-1 and TRBJ2-5 for the parts outside the CDR3, the full variable domain is EADIYQTPRYLVIGTGKKITLECSQTMGHDKMYWYQQDPGMELHLIHYSYGVNSTEKGDLSSESTVSRIRTEHFPLTLESARPSHTSQYLCASSESQMGTGKETQYFGPGTRLLVL.

The chain uses TRBV25-1 and TRBJ2-5, with TRBD1 as a possible D gene (7 bases). The V gene lost 5 bases and the J gene lost 5 bases, with 15 bases spanning the gap. The CDR3 is 14 residues long. Per germline, CDR1 MGHDK and CDR2 SYGVNS. The CDR3 region has the DNA TGTGCCAGCAGTTCAGGGGGTGGAGGGGAGACCCAGTACTTC. Translating it yields CASSSGGGGETQYF.

This clonotype was observed a single time. The rearrangement links TRBV28 to TRBJ2-7, with 12 nucleotides matching TRBD1. V was clipped by 5 bases and J by 6 bases; unmatched bases: 8. Germline V gene lookup returns CDR1 MDHEN and CDR2 SYDVKM. The CDR3 runs 15 residues. CDR3 nucleotide sequence: TGTGCCAGCAGTCTAACCGGGACAGGGGGCGGCGAGCAGTACTTC. This encodes CASSLTGTGGGEQYF.